This section outlines one T cell receptor beta chain sequence together with its context. CDR1 is DFQATT, CDR2 SNEGSKA, per germline (reference sequence). The CDR3 is 14 residues long. This record comes from a study of monozygotic twins with inflammatory bowel disease. No DNA is given; TCRdb re-called the 5' RACE reads and lists each CDR3 protein once. This sample's table reports 120,000 to 150,000 distinct CDR3 sequences. The chain joins TRBV20-1 to TRBJ2-2; the D call of TRBD1 rests on TCRdb alone, since no DNA is present to check it. The source is a human donor with ulcerative colitis or Crohn's disease, or a healthy co-twin of an affected twin (not recorded which). The sample taken for sequencing was blood. This CDR3 reads CSAPFGTGTGELFF.